Below, 24 T cell receptor beta chains from the same sample are listed, as sequenced in a study of shared clonotypes between healthy human individuals. Sequenced by immunoSEQ multiplex PCR; TCRdb stores in-frame clones only, minus some. Of 400,000 to 500,000 clones in the sample, 70% to 80% were seen once. What was sequenced was PBMCs. These receptor sequences come from a woman aged 40 to 50 in good health. Some clones in this sample may be carry-over from other donors' samples.

The chain is built from TRBV11-3 and TRBJ2-3; D perhaps matches TRBD1 (5 bases). V lost 4 bases and J lost 4, with 15 bases in between. The germline V gene has CDR1 SGHNT and CDR2 YENEEA. CDR3 length equals 15 residues. The CDR3 spells CASSSRTFAADTQYF. CDR3 coding DNA: TGTGCCAGCAGCTCAAGGACATTTGCCGCAGATACGCAGTATTTT.

The chain employs TRBV9 and TRBJ1-2; 8 nucleotides match TRBD1. V dropped 3 bases and J dropped 3; count of bases not matched to a gene: 19. The CDR3 consists of 19 residues. CDR1 and CDR2 from the germline V gene are SGDLS and YYNGEE. CDR3 DNA sequence: TGTGCCAGCAGCGCTCAGGAACTCGTCGGAGGACAGGGCTACTATGGCTACACCTTC. Translating gives CASSAQELVGGQGYYGYTF.

Ten or more counts support this clone. The chain uses TRBV11-2 and TRBJ2-3; D call uncertain. CDR3 length equals 13 residues. V lost 0 bases to trimming and J lost 6 bases, with 7 bases between them. Germline V gene lookup returns CDR1 SGHAT and CDR2 FQNNGV. The CDR3 is CASSLERQDTQYF. The CDR3, as DNA: TGTGCCAGCAGCTTAGAGCGGCAGGATACGCAGTATTTT.

The chain links TRBV19 to TRBJ2-5; 10 bases fit TRBD2. The V gene's germline CDR1 is LNHDA and CDR2 SQIVND (reference sequence). This CDR3 comprises 15 residues. V dropped 3 bases and J dropped 5; count of bases not matched to a gene: 6. The CDR3 DNA reads as TGTGCCAGTAGTATGTCTAGCGGGAGTTATGAGACCCAGTACTTC. Protein product: CASSMSSGSYETQYF.

This rearrangement joins TRBV18 to TRBJ2-5, with D tentatively TRBD1 (5 bases). Trimming removed 2 bases at V and 5 bases at J, with 6 bases between. This CDR3 has 12 amino acids. Per the germline V gene, CDR1 is KGHSH and CDR2 is LQKENI. CDR3: CASSPKGETQYF. CDR3 DNA sequence: TGTGCCAGCTCACCAAAGGGGGAGACCCAGTACTTC.

J is TRBJ1-6 and V is TRBV27; D remains unclear. The V end lost 8 bases, the J end lost 4 bases, and 3 bases lay between the germline ends. Germline loops: CDR1 MNHEY, CDR2 SMNVEV (reference sequence). The CDR3 is 11 amino acids. CDR3: CASGYNSPLHF. The CDR3 coding sequence is TGTGCCAGCGGGTATAATTCACCCCTCCACTTT.

This chain joins TRBV28 and TRBJ2-6, with D unresolved. The V end lost 7 bases, the J end lost 4 bases, and 11 bases lay between the germline ends. Per the germline V gene, CDR1 is MDHEN and CDR2 is SYDVKM. This CDR3 is built from 14 residues. CDR3 DNA sequence: TGTGCCAGCACCGGGTACTTGGGGGCCAACGTCCTGACTTTC. Protein: CASTGYLGANVLTF. Combining the CDR3 with reference TRBV28 and TRBJ2-6 gives the whole variable domain DVKVTQSSRYLVKRTGEKVFLECVQDMDHENMFWYRQDPGLGLRLIYFSYDVKMKEKGDIPEGYSVSREKKERFSLILESASTNQTSMYLCASTGYLGANVLTFGAGSRLTVL.

This clone was recorded only once. The rearrangement joins TRBV29-1 to TRBJ1-1; TRBD1 matches at 8 bases. The length of the CDR3 is 14 residues. CDR1 and CDR2 (germline): SQVTM, ANQGSEA. J was trimmed by 5 bases and V by 5 bases; bases with no gene match: 10. The CDR3 sequence is CSVSMDRVGTEAFF. The CDR3 DNA sequence: TGCAGCGTTTCAATGGACAGGGTGGGAACTGAAGCTTTCTTT.

This chain joins TRBV27 and TRBJ2-5; 9 positions agree with TRBD2. In germline, CDR1 is MNHEY, CDR2 SMNVEV (reference sequence). This CDR3 comprises 15 residues. CDR3 bases: TGTGGTTCAGGCCCGGGACTAGCTTCCCAAGAGACCCAGTACTTC. This gives the protein CGSGPGLASQETQYF.

The chain uses TRBV4-2 and TRBJ2-1, with D possibly being TRBD2 (5 bases). Germline V lookup: CDR1 LGHNA, CDR2 YNFKEQ. V lost 0 bases, J lost 6 bases, and 12 bases lay in between. The CDR3 loop spans 15 amino acids. The CDR3 DNA reads TGTGCCAGCAGCCAAGATGGAACTAGGGTCAATGAGCAGTTCTTC. Translation gives CASSQDGTRVNEQFF.

This clone was picked up a small number of times. The CDR3: CASSFSVRQVNEKLFF. CDR3 nucleotide sequence: TGCGCCAGCAGCTTTTCGGTCAGACAGGTTAATGAAAAACTGTTTTTT. The J gene is TRBJ1-4, the V gene TRBV5-1; perhaps TRBD1 as D (6 bases). CDR1 SGHRS and CDR2 YFSETQ come from the germline V gene. The CDR3 has 16 amino acids. V gave up 2 bases and J gave up 4 bases, with 15 bases separating them.

The J gene is TRBJ1-5, the V gene TRBV7-2; 8 bases match TRBD1. The trim removed 5 bases at V and 6 bases at J, leaving 3 bases unmatched. The germline V gene has CDR1 SGHTA and CDR2 FQGNSA. The CDR3 sequence is 13 residues long. This chain's CDR3 is CASSQDRAQPQHF. The CDR3 bases are TGTGCCAGCAGCCAGGACAGGGCTCAGCCCCAGCATTTT.

This sequence joins TRBV9 and TRBJ2-1, with a possible D match to TRBD2 (6 bases). Germline V CDR1 and CDR2: SGDLS, YYNGEE. The V and J ends lost 0 bases and 1 base respectively, with 11 bases between them. CDR3 length: 16 amino acids. The CDR3 loop reads CASSVVGTGSYNEQFF. In nucleotides, the CDR3 is TGTGCCAGCAGCGTAGTCGGGACTGGTTCCTACAATGAGCAGTTCTTC.

Note on this clone: A far more abundant clone sits one base away, making this likely a read error. A read error is likely, as this CDR3 ends without the conserved phenylalanine or tryptophan. This chain connects TRBV5-1 to TRBJ1-1; 7 bases agree with TRBD1. V lost 0 bases, J lost 0 bases, and 14 bases stayed unmatched. CDR1 is SGHRS, CDR2 YFSETQ, per germline. The CDR3 totals 19 residues. CDR3 sequence: CASSLDARTGAFMNTEAFL. The CDR3 nucleotides are TGCGCCAGCAGCTTGGACGCTAGGACAGGTGCTTTCATGAACACTGAAGCTTTCCTT.

The chain has TRBV19 and TRBJ2-2; maybe TRBD2 (5 bases). The ends were cut back, 3 bases at V and 2 bases at J, with 7 bases in the middle. This CDR3 contains 14 residues. Germline values: CDR1 LNHDA, CDR2 SQIVND (reference sequence). The CDR3 region is CASSIRGNTGELFF. The CDR3 DNA sequence: TGTGCCAGTAGTATCCGGGGAAACACCGGGGAGCTGTTTTTT.

This clone has a single count. The V gene is TRBV7-8, the J gene TRBJ2-3, with D maybe TRBD2 (6 bases). Germline assignment: CDR1 SGHVS and CDR2 FQNEAQ. Trimming cost V 6 bases and J 1 base, with 14 bases left between them. This CDR3 is 15 amino acids long. CDR3 amino acids: CASSWRERGTDTQYF. The CDR3 DNA sequence: TGTGCCAGCAGTTGGAGGGAGCGGGGCACAGATACGCAGTATTTT.

This clone has only a few counts. J is TRBJ1-5 and V is TRBV7-9; D possibly corresponds to TRBD1 (5 bases). The CDR3 length is 13 residues. Deletions cut 3 bases from V and 4 bases from J, with 7 bases between. Looked up from germline, CDR1 is SEHNR and CDR2 is FQNEAQ (reference sequence). The CDR3 loop reads CASSFGGNQPQHF. The CDR3 DNA reads TGTGCCAGCAGCTTCGGGGGGAATCAGCCCCAGCATTTT.

This clone has just one count. This sequence is one base from a far larger clone and is likely a read error. V and J are TRBV30 and TRBJ2-5; D is ambiguous. This CDR3 is 14 amino acids long. Germline CDR1 and CDR2: GTSNPN and SVGIG (reference sequence). The CDR3 nucleotides read TGTGCCTGGAGGAGGCTCCTGTACCAAGAGACCCAGCACTTC. Amino acid sequence: CAWRRLLYQETQHF.

The chain joins TRBV28 to TRBJ2-1, with 13 bases matching TRBD2. V shed 6 bases and J 3 bases; nucleotides not matched to a gene: 20. This CDR3 comprises 21 residues. Germline-derived CDR1 and CDR2 are MDHEN and SYDVKM. CDR3 sequence: CASSRIYGGLAGSQRYNEQFF. The CDR3 DNA is TGTGCCAGCAGCCGTATTTATGGGGGACTAGCGGGATCCCAGCGCTACAATGAGCAGTTCTTC.

The rearrangement links TRBV5-1 to TRBJ2-5, with TRBD2 matching over 7 bases. Germline CDR1 SGHRS, CDR2 YFSETQ. The trim removed 1 base at V and 0 bases at J, leaving 3 bases unmatched. The CDR3 spans 15 residues. The CDR3 sequence is CASSLHSGHQETQYF. The CDR3 DNA is TGCGCCAGCAGCTTGCATAGCGGGCACCAAGAGACCCAGTACTTC.

The chain has TRBV29-1 and TRBJ2-2; 7 nucleotides line up with TRBD1. Per the germline V gene, CDR1 is SQVTM and CDR2 is ANQGSEA. The CDR3 runs 16 residues. The V gene end was trimmed by 4 bases and the J gene end by 1 base; junction bases not matched to a gene: 9. CDR3 sequence reads: CSVAGHRDRNTGELFF. CDR3 nucleotide sequence: TGCAGCGTTGCGGGACACCGGGACAGGAACACCGGGGAGCTGTTTTTT.

V is TRBV30 and J is TRBJ2-5; TRBD2 is a possible D gene (5 bases). This CDR3 is built from 14 residues. V dropped 1 base and J dropped 1 base, with 10 bases sitting between them. CDR1 is GTSNPN and CDR2 is SVGIG in the germline V gene (reference sequence). Written as DNA, the CDR3 is TGTGCCTGGAGTGCCTCGGGATTCCAAGAGACCCAGTACTTC. This encodes CAWSASGFQETQYF.

The CDR3 region is CAIDRPYGTGSYEQYF. CDR3 coding DNA: TGTGCCATCGACCGACCCTATGGAACGGGGTCCTACGAGCAGTACTTC. This chain connects TRBV28 to TRBJ2-7, with D possibly TRBD2 on 5 matching bases. This CDR3 has 16 amino acids. Germline CDR1 and CDR2: MDHEN and SYDVKM. The germline V and J ends were trimmed by 10 bases and 1 base, with 23 bases remaining between them.

V and J are TRBV7-2 and TRBJ2-7, with unresolved D. The CDR3 runs 14 residues. Trimming shortened V by 1 base and J by 2 bases, and 9 bases separated the two germline ends. Per the germline V gene, CDR1 is SGHTA and CDR2 is FQGNSA. CDR3 amino acids: CASSLDGFAYEQYF. CDR3 DNA sequence: TGTGCCAGCAGCTTAGACGGGTTCGCCTACGAGCAGTACTTC.